These 12 T cell receptor beta chains came from one sample sequenced in a study of shared T cell receptors in the human thymus. The table came from immunoSEQ multiplex PCR; TCRdb's copy has only in-frame clones and leaves some out. Seen here are roughly 660,000 clones, roughly 88% observed once, and the top ten hold around 0.0099%. These data were also reused for a study on human thymus T cells.

The sample was thymocytes. These receptors were obtained from a boy younger than two with a congenital heart defect.

Worth noting for this clone: At one end, the junction sequence differs from germline, possibly due to a read error. V and J are TRBV4-2 and TRBJ1-2; 10 nucleotides line up with TRBD1. The CDR3 extends over 13 amino acids. Germline-derived CDR1 and CDR2 are LGHNA and YNFKEQ. Here the CDR3 DNA reads TGTGCCAGCAGCCTGGGACAGGGGCCGGGCTACCCCTTC. It is translated as CASSLGQGPGYPF.

CDR3 residues: CASSLAGGASTDTQYF. The CDR3 nucleotides read TGTGCCAGCAGCCTCGCGGGCGGGGCTAGCACAGATACGCAGTATTTT. The chain links TRBV7-8 to TRBJ2-3; D might be TRBD2 (6 bases). Trimming stripped 5 bases from V and 0 bases from J, with 15 bases between. CDR1 SGHVS and CDR2 FQNEAQ come from the germline V gene. CDR3 length: 16 residues.

This sequence joins TRBV7-3 and TRBJ1-5; D gene ambiguous. The germline V and J ends were trimmed by 4 bases and 2 bases, with 9 bases remaining between them. Looked up from germline, CDR1 is SGHTA and CDR2 is FQGTGA. The length of the CDR3 is 14 residues. Written as DNA, the CDR3 is TGTGCCAGCAGCTCCCCCGGGGGCAATCAGCCCCAGCATTTT. It encodes CASSSPGGNQPQHF. Filled out from reference TRBV7-3 and TRBJ1-5, the complete variable domain reads GAGVSQTPSNKVTEKGKYVELRCDPISGHTALYWYRQSLGQGPEFLIYFQGTGAADDSGLPNDRFFAVRPEGSVSTLKIQRTERGDSAVYLCASSSPGGNQPQHFGDGTRLSIL.

The CDR3 nucleotides are TGTGCTAGTGGTTTGGTAATCGAGCGGGAGGGCATGGGAGATACGCAGTATTTT. This codes for CASGLVIEREGMGDTQYF. The chain uses TRBV12-5 and TRBJ2-3, with 10 positions matching TRBD2. V was clipped by 0 bases and J by 5 bases; unmatched bases: 11. The germline V gene has CDR1 LGHNT and CDR2 FRNRAP. The CDR3 consists of 18 residues.

V and J are TRBV5-4 and TRBJ2-7; 8 bases match TRBD2. This CDR3 comprises 16 residues. The V and J ends lost 3 bases and 4 bases, in that order; junction bases with no gene match: 12. Germline-derived CDR1 and CDR2 are SGHNT and YYREEE (reference sequence). The CDR3 is CASSWKPGLGGYEQYF. The CDR3 DNA sequence: TGTGCCAGCAGCTGGAAACCGGGACTAGGAGGGTACGAGCAGTACTTC.

The gene calls are TRBV23-1 and TRBJ2-1; 11 bases line up with TRBD2. TRBV23-1 is annotated as an ORF whose role is uncertain. The CDR3 has 22 amino acids. Trimming took 2 bases from V and 2 from J; bases not matched to a gene: 20. CDR3 nucleotide sequence: TGCGCCAGCAGTCAAGGCCCAGGGGTGTTAGCTAGCGGGAGGCGGCCCTACAATGAGCAGTTCTTC. Protein product: CASSQGPGVLASGRRPYNEQFF.

For the CDR3, the DNA is TGTGCCAGCAGTATCGGGACTAGCGGTTCCCTCGGCGAGCAGTACTTC. It is translated as CASSIGTSGSLGEQYF. The J gene is TRBJ2-7, the V gene TRBV27, with 11 nucleotides matching TRBD2. CDR1 is MNHEY, CDR2 SMNVEV, per germline (reference sequence). Unmatched junction bases numbered 12, after V lost 5 bases and J lost 6 bases. This CDR3 comprises 16 residues.

This rearrangement joins TRBV11-3 to TRBJ1-1, with D tentatively TRBD1 (6 bases). The CDR3 runs 13 residues. Germline V CDR1 and CDR2: SGHNT, YENEEA. V was cut by 8 bases and J by 3 bases, with 13 bases left in between. As DNA, the CDR3 is TGTGCCAGCTTGGGGGGGCTGGACACTGAAGCTTTCTTT. This translates into CASLGGLDTEAFF. Full variable domain (outside the CDR3, taken from reference TRBV11-3 and TRBJ1-1): EAGVVQSPRYKIIEKKQPVAFWCNPISGHNTLYWYLQNLGQGPELLIRYENEEAVDDSQLPKDRFSAERLKGVDSTLKIQPAELGDSAVYLCASLGGLDTEAFFGQGTRLTVV.

The chain joins TRBV2 to TRBJ2-1; 9 bases are shared with TRBD2. Unmatched junction bases numbered 5, after V lost 5 bases and J lost 3 bases. Germline assignment: CDR1 SNHLY and CDR2 FYNNEI. The CDR3 has 15 amino acids. As DNA, the CDR3 is TGTGCCAGCAGTCATCTAGCGGGACTCTACAATGAGCAGTTCTTC. Its protein product is CASSHLAGLYNEQFF.

This sequence joins TRBV7-2 and TRBJ2-1, with TRBD2 identical over 7 bases. V was clipped by 5 bases and J by 3 bases; unmatched bases: 7. Per the germline V gene, CDR1 is SGHTA and CDR2 is FQGNSA. CDR3 length equals 15 residues. The CDR3 sequence is CASSVQGGDYNEQFF. DNA of the CDR3: TGTGCCAGCAGCGTCCAGGGAGGGGACTACAATGAGCAGTTCTTC.

This chain joins TRBV10-2 and TRBJ1-1, with D possibly matching TRBD1 (5 bases). CDR3 length: 13 residues. Trimming cost V 8 bases and J 1 base, with 11 bases left between them. In germline, CDR1 is WSHSY, CDR2 SAAADI. CDR3: CASQGHPNTEAFF. In nucleotides, the CDR3 is TGCGCCAGCCAAGGACACCCGAACACTGAAGCTTTCTTT.

The gene calls are TRBV11-2 and TRBJ2-5, with 9 bases that match TRBD1. The J call could be wrong; TRBJ2-7 is a better fit for the DNA end. CDR3 length: 15 residues. Germline V lookup: CDR1 SGHAT, CDR2 FQNNGV. CDR3 sequence: CASSSGQGVAYEQYF. The CDR3 DNA reads as TGTGCCAGCAGCTCGGGACAGGGAGTTGCCTACGAGCAGTACTTC.